The present T cell receptor (beta chain) was sequenced within a study of early T cells in non-severe SARS-CoV-2 infection. Looking at the study overall: RNA in bulk from unsorted whole blood was sequenced, and chains were unpaired. General observations from the study: The VDJdb matching leaned toward anti-spike CD8 responses and overlooked private and CD4 specificities.

CDR3 length equals 15 residues. Germline trimming cut 6 bases from V and 0 bases from J; bases unmatched to any gene: 4. This clonotype was recorded at least ten times. Its specificity is not known. TCRdb reprocessed the 5' RACE reads with MiXCR, giving one entry per CDR3 protein. Of about 29,000 distinct CDR3 sequences listed, about 5% were seen once; the top ten hold about 10%. This rearrangement joins TRBV12-3 or TRBV12-4 to TRBJ2-2; TRBD1 matches 7 bases. The TCR was taken from an adult who was a healthcare worker with PCR-confirmed SARS-CoV-2 infection or an uninfected control (not recorded which). Sequencing was performed on whole blood. The CDR3 here is CASRTGIANTGELFF. The CDR3 bases are TGTGCCAGCAGGACAGGGATCGCGAACACCGGGGAGCTGTTTTTT.